Only a few counts were recorded for the clone carrying this TCR beta chain. Its antigen is currently unknown. The sample originates from a study of post-analysis software for immune sequencing data. At the level of the study: Progressive-relapsing, secondary progressive and relapsing-remitting multiple sclerosis were among the disease courses included.

Study-wide results and caveats: Versus controls, multiple sclerosis patients showed significantly lower diversity (normalized Chao1). F measure grouped same-batch samples tightly together. With TRBV5-6, TRBV5-1 and TRBV20-1 included, about five TRBV segments were more frequent in patients than in controls.

The germline CDR1 and CDR2 sequences are DFQATT and SNEGSKA (reference sequence). The CDR3 spans 16 residues. V was clipped by 0 bases and J by 4 bases; unmatched bases: 10. Every TCR beta cDNA library bore unique molecular identifiers. TCRdb reanalysed the PCR reads using MiXCR and keeps one entry per CDR3 protein. The sample gives fewer than 850,000 distinct CDR3 sequences, about half of which show up once; roughly 5.2% is in the top ten. This receptor was obtained from a girl under 18 with multiple sclerosis. Sequencing was performed on blood. The chain joins TRBV20-1 to TRBJ2-5, with TRBD2 identical over 8 bases. CDR3 sequence: CSARDGTRGYGETQYF. The CDR3, as DNA: TGCAGTGCTAGAGATGGGACTAGAGGTTATGGAGAGACCCAGTACTTC.